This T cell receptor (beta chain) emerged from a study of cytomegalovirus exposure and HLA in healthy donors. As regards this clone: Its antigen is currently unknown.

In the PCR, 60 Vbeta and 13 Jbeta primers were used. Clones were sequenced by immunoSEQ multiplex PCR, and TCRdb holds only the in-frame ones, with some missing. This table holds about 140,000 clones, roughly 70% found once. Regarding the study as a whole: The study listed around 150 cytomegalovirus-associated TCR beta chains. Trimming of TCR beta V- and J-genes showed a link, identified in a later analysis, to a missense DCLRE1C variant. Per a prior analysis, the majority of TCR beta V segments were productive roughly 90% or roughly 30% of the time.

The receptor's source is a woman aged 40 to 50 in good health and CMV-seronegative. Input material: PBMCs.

The DNA for the CDR3 is TGTGCTAGTGGTCACTCTGGGGCCAACGTCCTGACTTTC. It is translated as CASGHSGANVLTF. V gene TRBV12-5 combines with J gene TRBJ2-6; no definite D call. Germline loops: CDR1 LGHNT, CDR2 FRNRAP. The V end was cut by 5 bases, the J end by 0 bases, with 2 bases between. The CDR3 length is 13 residues. The variable domain in full, with the rest retrieved from reference TRBV12-5 and TRBJ2-6, is DARVTQTPRHKVTEMGQEVTMRCQPILGHNTVFWYRQTMMQGLELLAYFRNRAPLDDSGMPKDRFSAEMPDATLATLKIQPSEPRDSAVYFCASGHSGANVLTFGAGSRLTVL.